These T cell receptor beta chains were read from a single sample in a study of shared T cell receptors in the human thymus. Libraries were prepared by immunoSEQ multiplex PCR; TCRdb keeps only in-frame clonotypes and omits some of them. The sample includes approximately 580,000 clones, approximately 78% of them seen just once. These data were likewise used in another study, on human thymus T cells.

Sample: thymocytes. Receptor source: a boy under two years old with a congenital heart defect. CDR3s include the opening cysteine and the closing phenylalanine or tryptophan.

cdr3_aa v_call
CASSLKGRSDEQYF TRBV27
CASSAGTGGSLAGRSF TRBV7-9
CASSWTGVNEKLFF TRBV6-1
CASSYGSLKDGYTF TRBV6-6
CASRFRGGGSTDTQYF TRBV7-2
CASSVGKAGGSTDTQYF TRBV9
CASSAQPDSNYGYTF TRBV6-4
CASSRQGSNYEQYF TRBV19
CASSIDTGRRDEKLFF TRBV19
CASSPIAGETDTQYF TRBV4-2
CSVAGGENTEAFF TRBV29-1
CATSPEADRSGNTIYF TRBV15
CASSLAVGGHDYGYTF TRBV5-6
CAWMVGTGASGNTIYF TRBV30
CASSYVIGGPGYTF TRBV6-5
CATSRSRQVYGYTF TRBV15
CASSDQMGQGGPDTQYF TRBV6-1